The 27 T cell receptor beta chains in this list originate from one sample, sequenced in a study of yellow fever vaccine responses in identical twins. One entry per CDR3 protein, called by TCRdb with MiXCR from the RT-PCR reads. The profile shows roughly 6,600 distinct CDR3 sequences, around 83% of them singletons. The sample was T cells from blood (PBMCs), unsorted or a sorted subset (not recorded which), taken before or after yellow fever vaccination (not recorded which). Receptors originate from a woman between 18 and 30 years old who received the yellow fever vaccine.

V and J are TRBV27 and TRBJ2-1; the D gene is possibly TRBD1 (5 bases). Germline V gene data show CDR1 as MNHEY and CDR2 as SMNVEV (reference sequence). The CDR3 has 13 amino acids. V was trimmed by 5 bases and J by 6 bases, leaving 11 bases between them. In nucleotides, the CDR3 is TGTGCCAGCAGTACAGGATTGAGCAATGAGCAGTTCTTC. This codes for CASSTGLSNEQFF.

V is TRBV29-1 and J is TRBJ2-5; D unclear. Germline CDR1 is SQVTM and CDR2 is ANQGSEA. With 3 bases removed from V and 3 bases from J, the gap between germline ends came to 11 bases. This CDR3 region has 13 residues. The chain's CDR3 is CSVESGLEETQYF. The CDR3 DNA follows: TGCAGCGTTGAGAGTGGCCTGGAAGAGACCCAGTACTTC.

This clonotype was counted only a few times. The V call is TRBV23-1, the J call TRBJ2-7; a possible D gene is TRBD1 (6 bases). TRBV23-1 is treated as an ORF (open reading frame) with a function not yet certain. The V gene lost 10 bases and the J gene lost 1 base, with 14 bases spanning the gap. The CDR3 length is 13 residues. Here the CDR3 DNA reads TGCGCCACCGGGCAGGGGATGTCCTACGAGCAGTACTTC. Translation: CATGQGMSYEQYF.

The V call is TRBV29-1, the J call TRBJ2-7; TRBD1 aligns across 7 bases. Germline CDR1 is SQVTM and CDR2 is ANQGSEA. The CDR3 consists of 13 residues. After removal of 7 bases from V and 4 bases from J, the junction contained 10 bases not matched to a gene. CDR3 DNA: TGCAGCGCGAATCGGCCAGGGGGTTACGAGCAGTACTTC. Amino acid sequence: CSANRPGGYEQYF.

This rearrangement joins TRBV11-1 to TRBJ1-2; D gene ambiguous. The CDR3 contains 13 residues. The V end lost 0 bases, the J end lost 7 bases, and 9 bases lay between the germline ends. Germline CDR1 SGHAT, CDR2 FQDESV (reference sequence). CDR3 bases: TGTGCCAGCAGCTTAGCATTGGAATCTGGCTACACCTTC. It codes for CASSLALESGYTF.

This chain joins TRBV4-1 and TRBJ1-1; D ambiguous. The CDR3 consists of 15 residues. Between the trimmed V and J ends, which lost 0 bases and 1 base, there was a span of 9 bases. The germline CDR1 and CDR2 sequences are MGHRA and YSYEKL. The CDR3 DNA reads as TGCGCCAGCAGCCAAGAGGTTGGAGAGAACACTGAAGCTTTCTTT. This translates into CASSQEVGENTEAFF.

The genes are TRBV11-1 and TRBJ2-7; the match to TRBD2 covers 9 bases. Germline V CDR1 and CDR2: SGHAT, FQDESV (reference sequence). This CDR3 comprises 14 residues. With 5 bases clipped from V and 5 bases from J, the junction kept 7 bases outside the gene matches. CDR3 sequence reads: CASSLSGLANEQYF. The CDR3 region has the DNA TGTGCCAGCAGCCTTAGCGGACTAGCGAACGAGCAGTACTTC.

The V call is TRBV11-1, the J call TRBJ2-1; TRBD2 aligns across 9 bases. In germline, CDR1 is SGHAT, CDR2 FQDESV (reference sequence). The CDR3 has 19 amino acids. The V and J ends lost 3 bases and 0 bases, in that order; junction bases with no gene match: 12. The CDR3 DNA follows: TGTGCCAGCAGCTTCCCTAGCGGGGATAGCTCGGGCTCCTACAATGAGCAGTTCTTC. Protein sequence: CASSFPSGDSSGSYNEQFF. Full variable domain (remainder filled in from reference TRBV11-1 and TRBJ2-1): EAEVAQSPRYKITEKSQAVAFWCDPISGHATLYWYRQILGQGPELLVQFQDESVVDDSQLPKDRFSAERLKGVDSTLKIQPAELGDSAMYLCASSFPSGDSSGSYNEQFFGPGTRLTVL.

The V and J genes are TRBV7-9 and TRBJ2-7; TRBD2 matches at 10 bases. Germline V gene sequence: CDR1 SEHNR, CDR2 FQNEAQ (reference sequence). The CDR3 consists of 13 residues. The trim removed 5 bases at V and 3 bases at J, leaving 1 base unmatched. The CDR3: CASSRTSGYEQYF. The CDR3 coding sequence is TGTGCCAGCAGCCGGACTAGCGGCTACGAGCAGTACTTC.

The rearrangement links TRBV11-2 to TRBJ2-7; D is unresolved. V was pared by 1 base and J by 4 bases, with 14 bases between. Germline loops: CDR1 SGHAT, CDR2 FQNNGV. The CDR3 contains 15 residues. CDR3 amino acids: CASSLGAGPGYEQYF. The CDR3 DNA reads as TGTGCCAGCAGCTTAGGGGCAGGCCCCGGGTACGAGCAGTACTTC.

The CDR3, as DNA: TGTGCCAGCTCACCACCGAGGGGATTGGACAAGTTAGAGACCCAGTACTTC. Residues: CASSPPRGLDKLETQYF. The chain is built from TRBV18 and TRBJ2-5; the D gene could be TRBD1 or TRBD2 (5 bases each). CDR1 KGHSH and CDR2 LQKENI come from the germline V gene. V was trimmed by 0 bases and J by 4 bases, leaving 18 bases between them. This CDR3 has 17 residues. Full variable domain (rest looked up from reference TRBV18 and TRBJ2-5): NAGVMQNPRHLVRRRGQEARLRCSPMKGHSHVYWYRQLPEEGLKFMVYLQKENIIDESGMPKERFSAEFPKEGPSILRIQQVVRGDSAAYFCASSPPRGLDKLETQYFGPGTRLLVL.

The chain is built from TRBV20-1 and TRBJ2-5, with D perhaps TRBD1 or TRBD2 (5 bases each). Per germline, CDR1 DFQATT and CDR2 SNEGSKA (reference sequence). The CDR3 consists of 14 residues. V was cut by 3 bases and J by 2 bases, with 13 bases left in between. CDR3 amino acids: CSARGPREQETQYF. For the CDR3, the DNA is TGCAGTGCTAGGGGACCTAGGGAACAAGAGACCCAGTACTTC.

V and J are TRBV28 and TRBJ2-1; no firm D call. In germline, CDR1 is MDHEN, CDR2 SYDVKM. CDR3 length: 14 amino acids. V was cut by 1 base and J by 2 bases, with 6 bases left in between. CDR3 protein: CASSLFRTYNEQFF. The CDR3 nucleotides read TGTGCCAGCAGTTTATTCAGGACCTACAATGAGCAGTTCTTC.

This clonotype was picked up one time. This chain connects TRBV10-1 to TRBJ2-1; D not resolved. This CDR3 contains 14 residues. V lost 2 bases and J lost 6, with 11 bases in between. CDR1 and CDR2 (germline): WNHNN, SYGVQD (reference sequence). The CDR3 loop is CASSEQTYGNEQFF. CDR3 DNA sequence: TGCGCCAGCAGTGAGCAAACATACGGCAATGAGCAGTTCTTC.

This chain connects TRBV4-1 to TRBJ1-1; D not certain. The germline V gene has CDR1 MGHRA and CDR2 YSYEKL. CDR3 length: 14 residues. V was cut by 3 bases and J by 1 base, with 9 bases left in between. The CDR3 here is CASSQGEGNTEAFF. The CDR3 DNA sequence: TGCGCCAGCAGCCAGGGAGAGGGGAACACTGAAGCTTTCTTT.

The V gene is TRBV14, the J gene TRBJ2-7, with 10 bases fitting TRBD2. Per the germline V gene, CDR1 is SGHDN and CDR2 is FVKESK. The V segment lost 0 bases and the J segment 2 bases; nucleotides outside the gene matches: 7. The CDR3 contains 17 residues. CDR3 DNA: TGTGCCAGCAGCCAAGATACCGGGCTAGCGGGAGCCTACGAGCAGTACTTC. The encoded protein is CASSQDTGLAGAYEQYF.

The genes are TRBV7-2 and TRBJ2-7; 8 bases are a match to TRBD2. The CDR3 consists of 13 residues. Germline assignment: CDR1 SGHTA and CDR2 FQGNSA. The V and J ends lost 3 bases and 4 bases, in that order; junction bases with no gene match: 2. CDR3 amino acids: CASSLRLAYEQYF. CDR3 DNA sequence: TGTGCCAGCAGCTTGAGACTAGCGTACGAGCAGTACTTC.

This chain joins TRBV2 and TRBJ2-1; 12 nucleotides agree with TRBD2. With 6 bases clipped from V and 9 bases from J, the junction kept 6 bases outside the gene matches. Germline CDR1 is SNHLY and CDR2 is FYNNEI. This CDR3 comprises 14 residues. The CDR3 nucleotides are TGTGCCAGCAGAGAGACTAGCGGGGGCGGTGAGCAGTTCTTC. This codes for CASRETSGGGEQFF.

J is TRBJ2-1 and V is TRBV9, with TRBD2 as a possible D gene (5 bases). The germline V gene encodes CDR1 SGDLS and CDR2 YYNGEE. This CDR3 is built from 14 residues. Trimming removed 4 bases from V and 8 bases from J, with 16 bases in between. The CDR3 loop reads CASSPVQRTHEQFF. Here the CDR3 DNA reads TGTGCCAGCAGCCCTGTCCAGCGGACCCATGAGCAGTTCTTC. Looking up the rest from reference TRBV9 and TRBJ2-1 gives the full variable domain: DSGVTQTPKHLITATGQRVTLRCSPRSGDLSVYWYQQSLDQGLQFLIQYYNGEERAKGNILERFSAQQFPDLHSELNLSSLELGDSALYFCASSPVQRTHEQFFGPGTRLTVL.

The chain employs TRBV12-3 or TRBV12-4 and TRBJ2-1; TRBD2 aligns across 7 bases. V lost 6 bases to trimming and J lost 9 bases; unmatched junction nucleotides: 11. The CDR3 sequence is 14 residues long. The CDR3, as DNA: TGTGCCAGCAGGGAGGGGACTACTCGAGGTGAGCAGTTCTTC. The encoded protein is CASREGTTRGEQFF.

This rearrangement joins TRBV7-9 to TRBJ2-1; D might be TRBD2 (5 bases). CDR3 length equals 13 residues. Germline CDR1 reads SEHNR; CDR2 reads FQNEAQ (reference sequence). Trimming took 6 bases from V and 0 from J, leaving 6 bases between them. Here the CDR3 reads CASREGSYNEQFF. CDR3 sequence (DNA): TGTGCCAGCAGAGAGGGCTCCTACAATGAGCAGTTCTTC.

This chain connects TRBV11-1 to TRBJ2-7; D ambiguous. CDR1 and CDR2 from the germline V gene are SGHAT and FQDESV (reference sequence). V gave up 1 base and J gave up 2 bases, with 9 bases separating them. The length of the CDR3 is 14 residues. The CDR3 nucleotides read TGTGCCAGCAGCTTAGTTGTAGCCCCCTACGAGCAGTACTTC. This gives the protein CASSLVVAPYEQYF. Full variable domain (rest looked up from reference TRBV11-1 and TRBJ2-7): EAEVAQSPRYKITEKSQAVAFWCDPISGHATLYWYRQILGQGPELLVQFQDESVVDDSQLPKDRFSAERLKGVDSTLKIQPAELGDSAMYLCASSLVVAPYEQYFGPGTRLTVT.

This clonotype was observed a few times. The chain uses TRBV7-3 and TRBJ2-3, with 7 bases that match TRBD1. CDR1 and CDR2 (germline): SGHTA, FQGTGA. This CDR3 contains 15 residues. J was trimmed by 5 bases and V by 0 bases; bases with no gene match: 5. The CDR3 DNA reads as TGTGCCAGCAGCTTAACGTCAGACAGGGAAGATACGCAGTATTTT. This gives the protein CASSLTSDREDTQYF.

The V call is TRBV12-5, the J call TRBJ2-7; D remains unclear. V was cut by 4 bases and J by 0 bases, with 7 bases left in between. Germline CDR1 is LGHNT and CDR2 is FRNRAP. CDR3 length equals 13 residues. CDR3 sequence: CASGYDISYEQYF. CDR3 nucleotide sequence: TGTGCTAGTGGTTATGACATCTCCTACGAGCAGTACTTC.

The chain combines TRBV7-1 with TRBJ2-1; D might be TRBD1 or TRBD2, each matching 5 bases. TRBV7-1 is marked as an open reading frame, function uncertain. V was shortened by 5 bases and J by 0 bases, with 14 bases between the two germline ends. This CDR3 has 16 residues. The DNA for the CDR3 is TGTGCCAGCAGCCTGGGGGAGCGCCCCTCCTACAATGAGCAGTTCTTC. This codes for CASSLGERPSYNEQFF.

The V and J genes are TRBV12-3 or TRBV12-4 and TRBJ2-6; D may match TRBD1 or TRBD2 (5 bases each). There are 15 residues in the CDR3. V gave up 5 bases and J gave up 4 bases, with 12 bases separating them. The chain's CDR3 is CASSPLRDGANVLTF. DNA for the CDR3: TGTGCCAGCAGTCCACTTAGGGACGGGGCCAACGTCCTGACTTTC.

The rearrangement links TRBV29-1 to TRBJ2-1; 8 bases align to TRBD2. V shed 7 bases, J shed 8 bases, and the junction held 7 bases outside the gene matches. The CDR3 is 12 residues long. Per the germline V gene, CDR1 is SQVTM and CDR2 is ANQGSEA. CDR3 protein: CSAPGGSYEQFF. The CDR3 coding sequence is TGCAGCGCCCCGGGGGGGAGTTATGAGCAGTTCTTC.